Given below is one TCR beta chain in context. In the source study's methods: Amplified reference gene primers provided the basis for estimating nucleated cell counts. Profiled with immunoSEQ multiplex PCR; TCRdb holds only in-frame clones, not every one. D and trimming come from the DNA, and the V and J calls and clone size come from that table. Of fewer than 300,000 clones listed, approximately 84% are singletons. The data were obtained in a study of blood T cell repertoires in COVID-19. Whole-study context: There were acute and convalescent COVID-19 samples, and they came from the United States, Italy and Spain.

CDR3 size: 15 residues. Germline V gene data show CDR1 as LGHDT and CDR2 as YNNKEL (reference sequence). With V trimmed by 2 bases and J by 1 base, 5 bases remained unmatched. The rearrangement links TRBV3-1 (or the pseudogene TRBV3-2) to TRBJ2-7; TRBD2 agrees at 7 bases. The sequencing sample was made of peripheral blood. The receptor's source is a man aged 45-60 years with COVID-19, enrolled during active disease. This CDR3 is CASSQIPGLSYEQYF. The CDR3 DNA follows: TGTGCCAGCAGCCAAATCCCGGGACTATCCTACGAGCAGTACTTC.